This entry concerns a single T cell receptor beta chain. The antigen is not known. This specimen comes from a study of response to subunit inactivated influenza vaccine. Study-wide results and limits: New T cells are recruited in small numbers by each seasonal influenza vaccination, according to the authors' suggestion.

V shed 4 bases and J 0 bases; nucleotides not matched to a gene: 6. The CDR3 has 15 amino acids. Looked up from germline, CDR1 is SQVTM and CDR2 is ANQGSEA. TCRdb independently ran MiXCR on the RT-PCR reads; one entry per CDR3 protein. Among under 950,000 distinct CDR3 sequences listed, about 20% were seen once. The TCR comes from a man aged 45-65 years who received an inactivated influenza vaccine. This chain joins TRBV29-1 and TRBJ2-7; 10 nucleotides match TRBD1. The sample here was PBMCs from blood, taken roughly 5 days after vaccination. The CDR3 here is CSVGTGQGFSYEQYF. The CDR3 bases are TGCAGCGTTGGGACGGGACAGGGGTTCTCCTACGAGCAGTACTTC.